This T cell receptor (beta chain) was documented in a study of blood T cells in healthy people across ages. Findings and limits, study-wide: As naive T cell percentage varied, TCR beta diversity correlated strongly with it. It was the long-lived donors that had more naive CD4+ cells and higher diversity than aged donors.

Together with a sample-barcoded 5' primer, a J-beta primer mix was included in a second PCR lasting about 6 to 11 cycles. Carrying 12 random nucleotides, a template-switch adaptor labeled each individual cDNA molecule. TCRdb re-called the 5' RACE reads through MiXCR, storing one row per CDR3 protein. The sample carries some 790,000 distinct CDR3 sequences, around 28% recorded once. Losses at the gene ends were 4 bases for V and 5 bases for J; bases not matched to a gene: 10. The CDR3 is 15 residues long. Per germline, CDR1 SGHKS and CDR2 YYEKEE (reference sequence). This clonotype was counted at least ten times. Its specificity is unknown.

Sequencing was done on a sample of blood. This chain joins TRBV5-5 and TRBJ2-7, with 9 bases aligning to TRBD1. This clonotype was sampled from a woman of 80 years or more in good health. CDR3 in amino acids: CASSIYGTGYHEQYF. The CDR3 DNA is TGTGCCAGCAGCATTTACGGGACAGGGTACCACGAGCAGTACTTC.